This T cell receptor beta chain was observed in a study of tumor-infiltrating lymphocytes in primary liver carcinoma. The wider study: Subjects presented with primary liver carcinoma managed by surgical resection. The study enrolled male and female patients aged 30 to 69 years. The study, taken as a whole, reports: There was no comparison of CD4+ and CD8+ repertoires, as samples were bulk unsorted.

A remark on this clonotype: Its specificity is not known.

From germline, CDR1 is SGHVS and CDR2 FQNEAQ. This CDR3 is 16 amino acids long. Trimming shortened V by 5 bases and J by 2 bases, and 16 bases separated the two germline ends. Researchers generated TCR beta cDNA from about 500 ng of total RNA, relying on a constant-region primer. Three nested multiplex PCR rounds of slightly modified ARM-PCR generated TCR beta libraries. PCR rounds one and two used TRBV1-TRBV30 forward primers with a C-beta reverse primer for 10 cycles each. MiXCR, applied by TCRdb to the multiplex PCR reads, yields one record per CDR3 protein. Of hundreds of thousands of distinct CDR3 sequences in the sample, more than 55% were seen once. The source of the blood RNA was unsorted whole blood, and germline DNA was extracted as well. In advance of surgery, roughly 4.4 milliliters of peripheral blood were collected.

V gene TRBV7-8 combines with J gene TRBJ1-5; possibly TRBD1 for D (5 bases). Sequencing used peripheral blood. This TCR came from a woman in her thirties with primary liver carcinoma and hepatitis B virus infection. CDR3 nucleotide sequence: TGTGCCAGCAGCAGGGGAGTTTGGGCAGGCAATCAGCCCCAGCATTTT. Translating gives CASSRGVWAGNQPQHF.